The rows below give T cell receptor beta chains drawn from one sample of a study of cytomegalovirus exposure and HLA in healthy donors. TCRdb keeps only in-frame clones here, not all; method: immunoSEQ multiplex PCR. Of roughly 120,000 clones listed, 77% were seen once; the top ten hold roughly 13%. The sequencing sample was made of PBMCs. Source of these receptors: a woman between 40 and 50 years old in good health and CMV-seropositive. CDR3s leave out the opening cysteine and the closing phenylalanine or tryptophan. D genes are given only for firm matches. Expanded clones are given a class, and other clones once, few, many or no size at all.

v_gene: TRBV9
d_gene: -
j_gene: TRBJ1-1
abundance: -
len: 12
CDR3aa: ASSPRGGNTEAF

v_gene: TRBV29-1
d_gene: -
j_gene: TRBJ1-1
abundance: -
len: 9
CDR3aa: SARGYTEAF

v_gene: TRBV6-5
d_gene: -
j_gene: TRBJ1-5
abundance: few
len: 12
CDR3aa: ASSPGPGVVTQH

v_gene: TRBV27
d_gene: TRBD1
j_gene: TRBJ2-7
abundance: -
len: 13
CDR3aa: ASSSRGTGPYEQY

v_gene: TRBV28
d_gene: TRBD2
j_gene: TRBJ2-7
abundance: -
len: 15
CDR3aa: ASSPGGGPPTPYEQY

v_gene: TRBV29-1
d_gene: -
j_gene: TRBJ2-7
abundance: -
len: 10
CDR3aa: SAIEIGNEQY

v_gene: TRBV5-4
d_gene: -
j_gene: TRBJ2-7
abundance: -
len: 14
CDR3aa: ASSSMSDSKPYEQY

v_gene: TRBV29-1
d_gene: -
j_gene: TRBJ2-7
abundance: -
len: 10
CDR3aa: SVEGSSYEQY

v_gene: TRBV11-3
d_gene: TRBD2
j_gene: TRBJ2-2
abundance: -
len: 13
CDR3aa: ASSLRSGRDRELF

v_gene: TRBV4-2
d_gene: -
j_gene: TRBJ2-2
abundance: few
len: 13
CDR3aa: ASSQGTTNTGELF

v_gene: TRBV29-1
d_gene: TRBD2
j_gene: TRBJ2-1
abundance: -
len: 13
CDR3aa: SVGTSGSSYNEQF

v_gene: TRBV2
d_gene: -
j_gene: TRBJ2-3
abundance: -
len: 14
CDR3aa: ASRRTGLGGTDTQY

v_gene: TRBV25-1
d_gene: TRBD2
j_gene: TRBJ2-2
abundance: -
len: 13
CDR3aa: ASGGLAGDTGELF

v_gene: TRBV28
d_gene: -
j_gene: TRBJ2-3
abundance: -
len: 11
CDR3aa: ASSFPMRDTQY

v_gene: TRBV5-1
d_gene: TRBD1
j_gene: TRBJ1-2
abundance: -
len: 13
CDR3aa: ASSSGGQAAGGYT

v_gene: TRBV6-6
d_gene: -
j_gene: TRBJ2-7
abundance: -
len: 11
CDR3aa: ASSYSQSYEQY

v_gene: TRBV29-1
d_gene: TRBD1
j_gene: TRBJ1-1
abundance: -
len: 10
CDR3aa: SVEAGGSRAF

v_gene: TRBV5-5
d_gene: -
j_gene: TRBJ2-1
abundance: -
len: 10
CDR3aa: ASSPTGHPQF

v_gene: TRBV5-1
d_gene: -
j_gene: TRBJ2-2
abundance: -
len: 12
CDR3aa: ASSLSRAGGELF

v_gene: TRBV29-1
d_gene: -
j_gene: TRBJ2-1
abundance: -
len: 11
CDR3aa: SVGLGGTNEQF

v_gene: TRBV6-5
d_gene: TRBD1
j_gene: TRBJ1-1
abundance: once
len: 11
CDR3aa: ASRDRGNTEAF

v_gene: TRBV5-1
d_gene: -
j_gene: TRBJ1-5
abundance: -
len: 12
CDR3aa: ASSLGAVPGPQH